This T cell receptor beta chain came from a study of CD8+CD57+ T cells in acquired aplastic anemia. Study-level background: Each DNA sample taken from sorted CD4+ and CD8+ cells came to roughly 3.5 ug on average.

The TCR beta profiling, which covered VDJ combination and CDR3 sequence, was carried out using genomic DNA as the template. Each CDR3 protein is one row after TCRdb ran MiXCR on the reads. The sample includes around 170,000 distinct CDR3 sequences, roughly half of them seen just once. Flow cytometry had shown expanded CD8+CD57+ cells in the patients chosen for sequencing. Severe acquired aplastic anemia was present in all patients. The CDR3 sequence is 11 residues long. V gave up 10 bases and J gave up 2 bases, with 9 bases separating them. Germline assignment: CDR1 SGHTA and CDR2 FQGNSA. The chain links TRBV7-2 to TRBJ2-7, with D unresolved. Specimen: sorted CD4+, CD8+, or CD8+CD57+ T cells (not recorded which) from PBMCs. This TCR was recovered from a human donor with aplastic anemia. The CDR3 nucleotides are TGTGCCACGGCGGAAACCTACGAGCAGTACTTC. Translation: CATAETYEQYF.